A single sample gave rise to the 20 T cell receptor beta chains below, sequenced in a study of CD8 T cells in Susac syndrome. The RNA input was about 0.5 to 1 ug, and it was reverse transcribed with random hexamers. TCRdb reanalysed the immunoSEQ multiplex PCR reads using MiXCR and keeps one entry per CDR3 protein. The sample includes some 190,000 distinct CDR3 sequences, 85% to 95% of them seen just once. The material sequenced was CD4+ T cells from PBMCs. The receptors were sampled from a human donor in good health.

The chain couples TRBV30 to TRBJ2-7; D not certain. The V gene lost 3 bases and the J gene lost 3 bases, with 12 bases spanning the gap. Germline V CDR1 and CDR2: GTSNPN, SVGIG (reference sequence). This CDR3 has 13 amino acids. CDR3 region: CAWSGDTDYEQYF. The CDR3 bases are TGTGCCTGGAGCGGCGACACGGACTACGAGCAGTACTTC.

V is TRBV23-1 and J is TRBJ1-1, with 9 nucleotides matching TRBD1. TRBV23-1 belongs to the ORF category, with a function that is uncertain. The CDR3 runs 16 residues. V dropped 1 base and J dropped 2; count of bases not matched to a gene: 5. This chain's CDR3 is CASSQFGDRDNTEAFF. The DNA of the CDR3 is TGCGCCAGCAGTCAATTCGGGGACAGGGACAACACTGAAGCTTTCTTT.

The chain links TRBV4-1 to TRBJ2-1, with 9 bases lining up with TRBD2. Germline CDR1 reads MGHRA; CDR2 reads YSYEKL. J lost 8 bases, V lost 0 bases, and 11 bases had no gene match. This CDR3 spans 17 amino acids. CDR3 DNA: TGCGCCAGCAGCCAAGAGGCTTCTAGCGGGACTTGGGATGAGCAGTTCTTC. This translates into CASSQEASSGTWDEQFF.

The J gene is TRBJ2-1, the V gene TRBV30; D perhaps matches TRBD1 (6 bases). V was pared by 5 bases and J by 3 bases, with 11 bases between. There are 13 residues in the CDR3. CDR1 GTSNPN and CDR2 SVGIG come from the germline V gene (reference sequence). CDR3 DNA: TGTGCCTGGTCACAGGGCCACTACAATGAGCAGTTCTTC. Its protein is CAWSQGHYNEQFF. Full variable domain (missing parts from reference TRBV30 and TRBJ2-1): SQTIHQWPATLVQPVGSPLSLECTVEGTSNPNLYWYRQAAGRGLQLLFYSVGIGQISSEVPQNLSASRPQDRQFILSSKKLLLSDSGFYLCAWSQGHYNEQFFGPGTRLTVL.

The table lists this clonotype with a count of one. The J gene is TRBJ2-1, the V gene TRBV30, with 12 nucleotides matching TRBD2. After removal of 0 bases from V and 5 bases from J, the junction contained 8 bases not matched to a gene. CDR1 GTSNPN and CDR2 SVGIG come from the germline V gene (reference sequence). The CDR3 is 17 amino acids. This chain's CDR3 is CAWSVTRTSGNHNEQFF. The DNA of the CDR3 is TGTGCCTGGAGTGTAACGAGGACTAGCGGGAATCACAATGAGCAGTTCTTC.

V usage is TRBV27 and J usage is TRBJ2-1; D unresolved. V was clipped by 8 bases and J by 15 bases, with 20 bases between them. CDR1 and CDR2 (germline): MNHEY, SMNVEV (reference sequence). The CDR3 loop spans 12 amino acids. The CDR3 loop reads CASSSTGIQTFF. The CDR3 DNA follows: TGTGCCAGCTCGAGTACCGGCATTCAAACGTTCTTC.

The chain is built from TRBV7-9 and TRBJ2-3, with a weak D call TRBD1 (7 bases). CDR1 is SEHNR, CDR2 FQNEAQ, per germline (reference sequence). This CDR3 region has 14 residues. The V gene lost 5 bases and the J gene lost 2 bases, with 11 bases spanning the gap. CDR3 nucleotides: TGTGCCAGCAGCCCAGGGGGGACCACAGATACGCAGTATTTT. Its translation is CASSPGGTTDTQYF.

The chain recombines TRBV28 with TRBJ2-3; D unresolved. CDR3 length: 11 residues. V gave up 6 bases and J gave up 4 bases, with 5 bases separating them. The germline V gene has CDR1 MDHEN and CDR2 SYDVKM. CDR3 loop: CASRRSDTQYF. CDR3 nucleotide sequence: TGTGCCAGCAGACGATCAGATACGCAGTATTTT.

The V gene is TRBV30, the J gene TRBJ2-7, with D possibly being TRBD1 (6 bases). Germline V lookup: CDR1 GTSNPN, CDR2 SVGIG (reference sequence). The CDR3 loop spans 11 amino acids. Trimming shortened V by 3 bases and J by 7 bases, and 10 bases separated the two germline ends. CDR3 in DNA: TGTGCCTGGAGCCGAGGGGGAGAGCAGTACTTC. Protein: CAWSRGGEQYF.

The V and J genes are TRBV7-3 and TRBJ2-1, with D tentatively TRBD1 (5 bases). The CDR3 spans 14 residues. V lost 2 bases, J lost 6 bases, and 11 bases lay in between. From germline, CDR1 is SGHTA and CDR2 FQGTGA. The CDR3 protein is CASSLGGRVNEQFF. CDR3 nucleotides: TGTGCCAGCAGCTTAGGCGGCAGGGTCAATGAGCAGTTCTTC.

The chain combines TRBV29-1 with TRBJ2-3; weak D call: TRBD1 (9 bases). There are 18 residues in the CDR3. Germline V lookup: CDR1 SQVTM, CDR2 ANQGSEA. V gave up 4 bases and J gave up 6 bases, with 29 bases separating them. The CDR3 loop is CSVVEGQGTRGLVDTQYF. Here the CDR3 DNA reads TGCAGCGTTGTAGAAGGACAGGGGACTAGAGGTTTGGTCGATACGCAGTATTTT.

In DNA, the CDR3 is TGCAGTGCTAGATTGTCGATAGGGAACACTGAAGCTTTCTTT. Translation gives CSARLSIGNTEAFF. This chain joins TRBV20-1 and TRBJ1-1; D is unresolved. V lost 2 bases and J lost 1, with 11 bases in between. The CDR3 runs 14 residues. Germline lookup yields CDR1 DFQATT and CDR2 SNEGSKA (reference sequence).

The chain recombines TRBV11-1 with TRBJ2-7, with D hard to call. The length of the CDR3 is 14 residues. CDR1 and CDR2 (germline): SGHAT, FQDESV (reference sequence). V was pared by 2 bases and J by 3 bases, with 11 bases between. This CDR3 reads CASSLRRQSYEQYF. The DNA for the CDR3 is TGTGCCAGCAGCTTAAGGCGGCAAAGCTACGAGCAGTACTTC.

The V call is TRBV7-9, the J call TRBJ2-7, with D maybe TRBD2 (5 bases). The V gene's germline CDR1 is SEHNR and CDR2 FQNEAQ (reference sequence). There are 14 residues in the CDR3. The ends were cut back, 1 base at V and 2 bases at J, with 9 bases in the middle. The CDR3 here is CASSLGGQTYEQYF. In nucleotides, the CDR3 is TGTGCCAGCAGCTTAGGAGGGCAGACCTACGAGCAGTACTTC.

V usage is TRBV5-1 and J usage is TRBJ2-3; 7 bases line up with TRBD2. Trimming removed 4 bases from V and 2 bases from J; junction bases left unmatched: 7. From germline, CDR1 is SGHRS and CDR2 YFSETQ. The CDR3 has 15 residues. The CDR3 DNA follows: TGCGCCAGCAGCCTAGGGCGGGAGAACACAGATACGCAGTATTTT. Translated: CASSLGRENTDTQYF.

The V gene is TRBV7-2, the J gene TRBJ1-2, with a possible D match to TRBD1 (5 bases). The V end was cut by 2 bases, the J end by 5 bases, with 9 bases between. CDR3 size: 13 residues. Per the germline V gene, CDR1 is SGHTA and CDR2 is FQGNSA. CDR3 residues: CASSLPGGYGYTF. In nucleotides, the CDR3 is TGTGCCAGCAGCTTACCCGGGGGTTATGGCTACACCTTC.

This clonotype was seen a single time. The V and J genes are TRBV3-1 and TRBJ2-3; 10 bases are shared with TRBD1. The CDR3 totals 19 residues. CDR1 and CDR2 from the germline V gene are LGHDT and YNNKEL (reference sequence). J was trimmed by 1 base and V by 3 bases; bases with no gene match: 13. The CDR3 coding sequence is TGTGCCAGCAGCCAGGGTTCCGGGACAGGGGTGGGAGGCACAGATACGCAGTATTTT. Translated: CASSQGSGTGVGGTDTQYF.

V gene TRBV20-1 combines with J gene TRBJ2-7; 10 nucleotides line up with TRBD2. The length of the CDR3 is 13 residues. CDR1 is DFQATT, CDR2 SNEGSKA, per germline (reference sequence). CDR3 sequence (DNA): TGCAGCAGCGGGAGGGGGGGATCCTACGAGCAGTACTTC. This translates into CSSGRGGSYEQYF.

The chain is built from TRBV12-3 or TRBV12-4 and TRBJ2-7; D not certain. The CDR3 has 13 amino acids. V gave up 3 bases and J gave up 4 bases, with 10 bases separating them. In DNA form, the CDR3 reads TGTGCCAGCAGTTTGCTCCCTAGGTACGAGCAGTACTTC. Translation: CASSLLPRYEQYF.

This sequence joins TRBV27 and TRBJ1-1; maybe TRBD1 (5 bases). The V and J ends lost 8 bases and 0 bases respectively, with 10 bases between them. CDR1 is MNHEY, CDR2 SMNVEV, per germline (reference sequence). The CDR3 sequence is 13 residues long. The CDR3 protein is CASGGAVNTEAFF. CDR3 DNA sequence: TGTGCCAGCGGAGGGGCGGTGAACACTGAAGCTTTCTTT.